The TCR beta chain under discussion was sequenced for a study of CD8 T cells in Susac syndrome. cDNA came from about 0.51 to 1 ug RNA primed by random hexamers. Amplification of TCR beta CDR3 across 54 Vbeta and 13 Jbeta was performed with immunoSEQ multiplex PCR. One entry per CDR3 protein, called by TCRdb with MiXCR from the immunoSEQ multiplex PCR reads. The sample lists approximately 120,000 distinct CDR3 sequences, around 96% occurring once. Germline V lookup: CDR1 KGHSH, CDR2 LQKENI. This CDR3 spans 17 amino acids. Trimming left V 6 bases short and J 3 bases short, with 23 bases between. In regard to this clonotype: Its antigen is not known.

The study sequenced TCR beta in blood CD8+ and CD4+ T cells. Negative isolation was used for CD8+ and CD4+ T cells and FACS enrichment for TEMRA cells. Findings and caveats of the study: In its TCR sequencing and HLA analysis, the study acknowledged that the number of individuals was relatively small.

The chain is built from TRBV18 and TRBJ1-1, with a weak D call TRBD1 (6 bases). This TCR derives from a human donor in good health. The source material was CD4+ T cells from PBMCs. This chain's CDR3 is CASSLRRARGMDTEAFF. CDR3 in DNA: TGTGCCAGCTCGCTCCGTCGGGCCAGGGGTATGGACACTGAAGCTTTCTTT.